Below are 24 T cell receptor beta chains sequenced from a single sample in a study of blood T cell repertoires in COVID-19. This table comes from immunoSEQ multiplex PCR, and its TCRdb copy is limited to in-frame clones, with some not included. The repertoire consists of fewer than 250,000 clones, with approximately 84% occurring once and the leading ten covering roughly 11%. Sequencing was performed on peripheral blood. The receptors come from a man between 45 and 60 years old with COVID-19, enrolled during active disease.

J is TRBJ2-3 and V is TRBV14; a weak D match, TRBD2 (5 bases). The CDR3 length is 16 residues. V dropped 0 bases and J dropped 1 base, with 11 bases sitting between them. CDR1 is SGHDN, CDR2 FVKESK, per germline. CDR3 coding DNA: TGTGCCAGCAGCCAAGATCGAGGGCCAGGCACAGATACGCAGTATTTT. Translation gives CASSQDRGPGTDTQYF.

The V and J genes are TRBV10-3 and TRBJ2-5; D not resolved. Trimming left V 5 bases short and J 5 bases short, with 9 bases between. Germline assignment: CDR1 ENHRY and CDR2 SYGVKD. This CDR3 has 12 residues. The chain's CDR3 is CAISSAGETQYF. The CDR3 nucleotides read TGTGCCATCAGTTCTGCCGGGGAGACCCAGTACTTC.

The CDR3 DNA sequence: TGTGCCAGCAGCCTCCTCGCACAGGGGCAAGGAGGCACCATATATTTT. Amino acid sequence: CASSLLAQGQGGTIYF. V gene TRBV7-6 combines with J gene TRBJ1-3; 7 bases fit TRBD1. Per germline, CDR1 SGHVS and CDR2 FNYEAQ. The CDR3 is made up of 16 amino acids. Germline trimming cut 5 bases from V and 9 bases from J; bases unmatched to any gene: 16. Based on the CDR3 plus reference TRBV7-6 and TRBJ1-3, the full variable domain is GAGVSQSPRYKVTKRGQDVALRCDPISGHVSLYWYRQALGQGPEFLTYFNYEAQQDKSGLPNDRFSAERPEGSISTLTIQRTEQRDSAMYRCASSLLAQGQGGTIYFGEGSWLTVV.

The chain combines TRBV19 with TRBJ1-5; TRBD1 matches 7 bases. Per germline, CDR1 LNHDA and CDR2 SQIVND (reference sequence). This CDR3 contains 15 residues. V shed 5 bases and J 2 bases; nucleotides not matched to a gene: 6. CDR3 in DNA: TGTGCCAGTAGTTGGGGACAGATGGGCAATCAGCCCCAGCATTTT. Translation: CASSWGQMGNQPQHF.

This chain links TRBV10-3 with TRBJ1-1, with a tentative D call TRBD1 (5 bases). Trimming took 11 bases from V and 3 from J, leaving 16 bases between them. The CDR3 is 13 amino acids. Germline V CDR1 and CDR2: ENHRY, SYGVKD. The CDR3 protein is CALRGGRDTEAFF. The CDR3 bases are TGTGCCCTAAGGGGAGGCAGGGACACTGAAGCTTTCTTT.

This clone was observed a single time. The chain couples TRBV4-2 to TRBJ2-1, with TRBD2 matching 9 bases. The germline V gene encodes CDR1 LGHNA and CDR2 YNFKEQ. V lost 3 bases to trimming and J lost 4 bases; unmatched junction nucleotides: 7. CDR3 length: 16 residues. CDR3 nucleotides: TGTGCCAGCAGCCATCCCGCGCGGGAGGGTTACAATGAGCAGTTCTTC. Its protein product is CASSHPAREGYNEQFF.

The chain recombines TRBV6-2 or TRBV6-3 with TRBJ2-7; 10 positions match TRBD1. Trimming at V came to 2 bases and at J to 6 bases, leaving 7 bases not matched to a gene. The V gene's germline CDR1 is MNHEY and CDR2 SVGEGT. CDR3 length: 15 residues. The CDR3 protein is CASSYGTGVVLEQYF. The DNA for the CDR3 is TGTGCCAGCAGTTACGGGACAGGGGTAGTCCTCGAGCAGTACTTC.

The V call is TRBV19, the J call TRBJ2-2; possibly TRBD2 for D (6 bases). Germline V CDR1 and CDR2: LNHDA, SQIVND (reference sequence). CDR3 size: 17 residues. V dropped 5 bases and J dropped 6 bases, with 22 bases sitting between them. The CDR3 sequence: CASSQDGTPFIAGELFF. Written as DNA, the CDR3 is TGTGCCAGTAGTCAAGACGGGACTCCATTTATTGCCGGGGAGCTGTTTTTT.

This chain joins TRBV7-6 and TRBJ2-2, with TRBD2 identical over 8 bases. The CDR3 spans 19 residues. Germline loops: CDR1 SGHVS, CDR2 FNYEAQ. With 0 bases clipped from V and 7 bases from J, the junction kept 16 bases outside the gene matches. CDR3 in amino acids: CASSLAPVQRGSRIGELFF. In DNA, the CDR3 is TGTGCCAGCAGCTTAGCGCCCGTCCAGCGGGGGTCCCGCATCGGGGAGCTGTTTTTT.

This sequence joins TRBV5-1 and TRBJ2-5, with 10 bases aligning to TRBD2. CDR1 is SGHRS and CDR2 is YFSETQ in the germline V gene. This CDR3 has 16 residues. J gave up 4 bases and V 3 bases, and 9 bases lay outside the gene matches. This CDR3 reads CASSYSASGGPETQYF. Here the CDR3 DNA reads TGCGCCAGCAGCTACTCGGCTAGCGGGGGACCAGAGACCCAGTACTTC. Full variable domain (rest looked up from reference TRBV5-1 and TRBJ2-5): KAGVTQTPRYLIKTRGQQVTLSCSPISGHRSVSWYQQTPGQGLQFLFEYFSETQRNKGNFPGRFSGRQFSNSRSEMNVSTLELGDSALYLCASSYSASGGPETQYFGPGTRLLVL.

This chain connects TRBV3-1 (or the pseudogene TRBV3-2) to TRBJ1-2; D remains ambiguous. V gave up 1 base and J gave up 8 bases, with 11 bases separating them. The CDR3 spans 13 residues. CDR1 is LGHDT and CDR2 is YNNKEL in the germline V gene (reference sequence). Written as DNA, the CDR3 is TGTGCCAGCAGCCAAGCCGGGGTGGGAGGCTACACCTTC. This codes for CASSQAGVGGYTF.

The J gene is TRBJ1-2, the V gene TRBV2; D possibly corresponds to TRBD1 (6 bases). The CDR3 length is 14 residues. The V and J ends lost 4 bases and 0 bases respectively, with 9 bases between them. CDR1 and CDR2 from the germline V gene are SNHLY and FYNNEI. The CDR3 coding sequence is TGTGCCAGCAGTGCACAGGGATCTAACTATGGCTACACCTTC. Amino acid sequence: CASSAQGSNYGYTF.

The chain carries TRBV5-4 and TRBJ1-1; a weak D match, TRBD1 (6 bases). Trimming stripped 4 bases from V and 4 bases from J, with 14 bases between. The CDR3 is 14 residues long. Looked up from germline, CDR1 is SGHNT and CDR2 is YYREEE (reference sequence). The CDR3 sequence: CASSTGQSPTEAFF. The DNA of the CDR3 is TGTGCCAGCAGCACCGGACAGAGTCCCACTGAAGCTTTCTTT.

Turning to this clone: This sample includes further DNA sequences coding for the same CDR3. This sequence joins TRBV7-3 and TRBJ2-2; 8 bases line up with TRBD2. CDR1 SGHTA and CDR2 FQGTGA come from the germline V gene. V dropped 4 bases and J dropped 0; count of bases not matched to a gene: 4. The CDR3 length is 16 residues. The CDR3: CASSSSGGTNTGELFF. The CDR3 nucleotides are TGTGCCAGCAGCTCCAGCGGGGGAACGAACACCGGGGAGCTGTTTTTT.

For the CDR3, the DNA is TGTGCCAGCAGTAAAGGGGCCAGGAACAATCAGCCCCAGCATTTT. The encoded protein is CASSKGARNNQPQHF. The chain is built from TRBV28 and TRBJ1-5; D is perhaps TRBD1 (5 bases). CDR3 length: 15 amino acids. Trimming shortened V by 5 bases and J by 3 bases, and 14 bases separated the two germline ends. Germline CDR1 MDHEN, CDR2 SYDVKM.

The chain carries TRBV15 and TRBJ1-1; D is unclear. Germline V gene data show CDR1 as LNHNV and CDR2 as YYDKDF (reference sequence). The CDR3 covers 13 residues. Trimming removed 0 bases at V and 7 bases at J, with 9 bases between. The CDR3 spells CATSRDLEIEAFF. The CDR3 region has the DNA TGTGCCACCAGCAGAGATCTTGAGATTGAAGCTTTCTTT.

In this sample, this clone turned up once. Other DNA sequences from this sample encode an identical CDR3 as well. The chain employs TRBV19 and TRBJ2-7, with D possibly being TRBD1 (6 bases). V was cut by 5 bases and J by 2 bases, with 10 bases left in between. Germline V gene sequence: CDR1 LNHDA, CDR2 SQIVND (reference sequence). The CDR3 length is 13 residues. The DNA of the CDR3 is TGTGCCAGTAGTCCTGGACAGACCTACGAGCAGTACTTC. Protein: CASSPGQTYEQYF.

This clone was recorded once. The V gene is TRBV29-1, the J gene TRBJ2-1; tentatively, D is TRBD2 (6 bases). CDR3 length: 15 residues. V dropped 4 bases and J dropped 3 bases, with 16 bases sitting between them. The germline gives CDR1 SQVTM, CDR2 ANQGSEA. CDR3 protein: CSVVSSSGLYNEQFF. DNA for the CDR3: TGCAGCGTTGTCAGTAGTAGCGGCCTCTACAATGAGCAGTTCTTC.

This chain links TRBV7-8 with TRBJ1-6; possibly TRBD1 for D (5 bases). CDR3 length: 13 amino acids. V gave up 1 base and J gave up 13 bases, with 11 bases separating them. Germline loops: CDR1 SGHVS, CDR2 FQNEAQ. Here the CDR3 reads CASSLGTQYPLHF. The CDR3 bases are TGTGCCAGCAGCTTAGGGACACAGTACCCCCTCCACTTT.

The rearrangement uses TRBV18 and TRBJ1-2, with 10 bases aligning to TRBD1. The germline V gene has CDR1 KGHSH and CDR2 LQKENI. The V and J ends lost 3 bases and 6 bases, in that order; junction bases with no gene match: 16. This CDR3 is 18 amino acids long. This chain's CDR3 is CASSPQLLRDRGFNGYTF. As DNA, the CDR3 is TGTGCCAGCTCACCCCAATTACTCCGGGACAGGGGATTTAATGGCTACACCTTC.

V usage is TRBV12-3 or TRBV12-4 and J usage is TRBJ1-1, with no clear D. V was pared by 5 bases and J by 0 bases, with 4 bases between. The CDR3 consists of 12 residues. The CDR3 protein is CASSPVNTEAFF. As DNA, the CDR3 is TGTGCCAGCAGTCCAGTGAACACTGAAGCTTTCTTT.

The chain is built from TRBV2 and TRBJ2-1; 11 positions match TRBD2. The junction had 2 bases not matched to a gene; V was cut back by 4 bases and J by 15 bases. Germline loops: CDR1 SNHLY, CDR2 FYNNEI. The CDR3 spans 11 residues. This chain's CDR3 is CASSVAGGRFF. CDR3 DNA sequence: TGTGCCAGCAGTGTAGCGGGGGGGCGGTTCTTC.

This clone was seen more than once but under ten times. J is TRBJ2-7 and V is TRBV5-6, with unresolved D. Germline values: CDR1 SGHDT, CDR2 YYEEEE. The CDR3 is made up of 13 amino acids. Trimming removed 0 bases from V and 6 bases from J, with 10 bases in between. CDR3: CASSLGRRREQYF. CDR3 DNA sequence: TGTGCCAGCAGCTTGGGCAGGCGACGCGAGCAGTACTTC.

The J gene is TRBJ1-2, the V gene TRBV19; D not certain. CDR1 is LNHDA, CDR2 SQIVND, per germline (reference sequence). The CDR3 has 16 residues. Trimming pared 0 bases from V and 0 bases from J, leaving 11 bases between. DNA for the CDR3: TGTGCCAGTAGTATAGATGGAGCGGGGTCTAACTATGGCTACACCTTC. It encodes CASSIDGAGSNYGYTF. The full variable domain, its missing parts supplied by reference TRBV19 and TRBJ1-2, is DGGITQSPKYLFRKEGQNVTLSCEQNLNHDAMYWYRQDPGQGLRLIYYSQIVNDFQKGDIAEGYSVSREKKESFPLTVTSAQKNPTAFYLCASSIDGAGSNYGYTFGSGTRLTVV.